The following is a T cell receptor beta chain sequence with its context. Its antigen is unidentified. This entry belongs to a study of human T cells and chemical hapten exposure. Across the study: Diphenylcyclopropenone doses were given weekly to the scalps of patients across the approximately 22-week study. Variability of per-sample TCR yields stemmed mainly from small differences in pooled library volume.

Trimming removed 4 bases at V and 12 bases at J, with 22 bases between. The CDR3 has 16 amino acids. Per the germline V gene, CDR1 is LGHNA and CDR2 is YNFKEQ. From the RACE reads, TCRdb called clonotypes with MiXCR, one entry per CDR3 protein. Of more than 300,000 distinct CDR3 sequences in the sample, around 5.5% were seen once. Study-wide findings and caveats: Counts of expanded TCRs at PT1 were positively correlated with patch test score.

As for time point: pre-sensitization, week 0. As for treatment: therapeutic diphenylcyclopropenone sensitization with weekly scalp DPC. Ahead of applying each patch test, blood was sampled. This receptor was identified in a woman aged 50 to 60 with alopecia areata. Some clones in this sample may be carry-over from other donors' samples. The rearrangement joins TRBV4-2 to TRBJ1-6; tentative D call: TRBD1 (5 bases). Specimen: whole blood, collected in connection with sensitization to the hapten diphenylcyclopropenone (DPC). The CDR3 region has the DNA TGTGCCAGCAGCCCTACTCGTCAGGGATGGGGAGTACCCCTCCACTTT. As protein: CASSPTRQGWGVPLHF.